This TCR beta chain was captured in a study of shared clonotypes between healthy human individuals. About the research overall: Participating donors consisted of two women and a few men aged 18 to 49. A donor's plate count was three for CD4 naive and three for CD4 memory; CD8 naive had two and CD8 memory one.

This clone was seen many times. Authors' processing steps: Owing to the provision of junction-only sequences devoid of quality scores by immunoSEQ, filtering differed. Sequencing used immunoSEQ multiplex PCR; TCRdb keeps in-frame clones, though not all of them. D and trimming come from the DNA, and the V and J calls and clone size come from that table. The table includes around 940,000 clones, about 80% detected once. The CDR3 sequence is 14 residues long. With 1 base removed from V and 10 bases from J, the gap between germline ends came to 11 bases. CDR1 is SGHVS, CDR2 FNYEAQ, per germline. The genes are TRBV7-6 and TRBJ1-6; D is uncertain. Sample: memory CD4+ T cells sorted from blood. As for subset: CD45RA-negative fraction. The clonotype comes from a man aged 18 to 35 in good health. Here the CDR3 reads CASSLGGYGSPLHF. CDR3 DNA sequence: TGTGCCAGCAGCTTAGGCGGGTATGGATCACCCCTCCACTTT. Using reference TRBV7-6 and TRBJ1-6 for the parts outside the CDR3, the full variable domain is GAGVSQSPRYKVTKRGQDVALRCDPISGHVSLYWYRQALGQGPEFLTYFNYEAQQDKSGLPNDRFSAERPEGSISTLTIQRTEQRDSAMYRCASSLGGYGSPLHFGNGTRLTVT.